The 14 T cell receptor beta chains presented below share a single source sample, sequenced in a study of shared clonotypes between healthy human individuals. Sequencing was performed with immunoSEQ multiplex PCR; in TCRdb, only in-frame clones are kept and a portion is missing. The table has hundreds of thousands of clones, around 77% seen once. Sequencing was carried out using PBMCs. The receptors originated from a woman aged 40 to 50 in good health. Some clones in this sample may be carry-over from other donors' samples.

The chain joins TRBV7-2 to TRBJ2-3; TRBD2 aligns across 8 bases. The CDR3 sequence is 19 residues long. J gave up 4 bases and V 1 base, and 16 bases lay outside the gene matches. Germline assignment: CDR1 SGHTA and CDR2 FQGNSA. The CDR3 sequence is CASSLGREGSTGGPDTQYF. In nucleotides, the CDR3 is TGTGCCAGCAGCTTAGGCCGGGAGGGCTCGACAGGAGGCCCAGATACGCAGTATTTT.

The genes are TRBV5-4 and TRBJ1-1, with a tentative D call TRBD1 (5 bases). Between the trimmed V and J ends, which lost 4 bases and 1 base, there was a span of 14 bases. This CDR3 is 15 amino acids long. Germline loops: CDR1 SGHNT, CDR2 YYREEE (reference sequence). Written as DNA, the CDR3 is TGTGCCAGCAGCAACCCGGGACGGGGGAACACTGAAGCTTTCTTT. This codes for CASSNPGRGNTEAFF.

The J gene is TRBJ2-7, the V gene TRBV6-1; 12 bases are a match to TRBD1. Trimming at V came to 5 bases and at J to 3 bases, leaving 5 bases not matched to a gene. CDR1 is MNHNS, CDR2 SASEGT, per germline. The CDR3 loop spans 15 amino acids. The CDR3 here is CASSFGTGGGYEQYF. The CDR3 region has the DNA TGTGCCAGCAGTTTCGGGACAGGGGGCGGCTACGAGCAGTACTTC.

The gene calls are TRBV28 and TRBJ1-4; D is undetermined. V dropped 6 bases and J dropped 7 bases, with 15 bases sitting between them. Per the germline V gene, CDR1 is MDHEN and CDR2 is SYDVKM. This CDR3 has 14 amino acids. The CDR3 DNA reads TGTGCCAGCAGCCCCAGGCGTCGGGCTGAAAAACTGTTTTTT. Residues: CASSPRRRAEKLFF.

The chain couples TRBV10-3 to TRBJ2-6; D unclear. Trimming cost V 5 bases and J 0 bases, with 11 bases left between them. The CDR3 runs 16 residues. Germline assignment: CDR1 ENHRY and CDR2 SYGVKD. CDR3 DNA: TGTGCCATCAGTCAATACACGAGCTCTGGGGCCAACGTCCTGACTTTC. Translation: CAISQYTSSGANVLTF.

The gene calls are TRBV25-1 and TRBJ2-3; D call uncertain. The germline CDR1 and CDR2 sequences are MGHDK and SYGVNS. The CDR3 totals 15 residues. Deletions cut 0 bases from V and 4 bases from J, with 11 bases between. CDR3 region: CASSEYVAWADTQYF. CDR3 in DNA: TGTGCCAGCAGTGAATATGTCGCCTGGGCAGATACGCAGTATTTT. The complete variable domain, with remaining parts taken from reference TRBV25-1 and TRBJ2-3, reads EADIYQTPRYLVIGTGKKITLECSQTMGHDKMYWYQQDPGMELHLIHYSYGVNSTEKGDLSSESTVSRIRTEHFPLTLESARPSHTSQYLCASSEYVAWADTQYFGPGTRLTVL.

J is TRBJ2-2 and V is TRBV6-5, with D perhaps assigned TRBD1 or TRBD2 (5 bases each). The CDR3 sequence is 14 residues long. Trimming took 10 bases from V and 5 from J, leaving 17 bases between them. Per germline, CDR1 MNHEY and CDR2 SVGAGI. As DNA, the CDR3 is TGTGCCACCAAGGGACCGATAAGTACCGGGGAGCTGTTTTTT. Its protein is CATKGPISTGELFF.

The CDR3 protein is CATGASTDTQYF. The CDR3 nucleotides are TGTGCCACGGGGGCTAGTACAGATACGCAGTATTTT. The genes are TRBV10-3 and TRBJ2-3; D possibly uses TRBD1 or TRBD2 (6 bases each). The CDR3 loop spans 12 amino acids. Trimming took 10 bases from V and 3 from J, leaving 11 bases between them. CDR1 is ENHRY and CDR2 is SYGVKD in the germline V gene.

The chain employs TRBV5-1 and TRBJ2-5; perhaps TRBD2 as D (6 bases). V lost 0 bases, J lost 5 bases, and 14 bases lay in between. From germline, CDR1 is SGHRS and CDR2 YFSETQ. This CDR3 is 15 amino acids long. The chain's CDR3 is CASSLGQGGGETQYF. For the CDR3, the DNA is TGCGCCAGCAGCTTGGGTCAGGGAGGAGGGGAGACCCAGTACTTC.

The chain carries TRBV18 and TRBJ2-3; the D is unclear. V was trimmed by 1 base and J by 4 bases, leaving 6 bases between them. This CDR3 has 13 residues. CDR1 KGHSH and CDR2 LQKENI come from the germline V gene. CDR3 DNA: TGTGCCAGCTCACCACTTCAGGCAGATACGCAGTATTTT. Amino acids: CASSPLQADTQYF. The whole variable domain, filled in from reference TRBV18 and TRBJ2-3, reads NAGVMQNPRHLVRRRGQEARLRCSPMKGHSHVYWYRQLPEEGLKFMVYLQKENIIDESGMPKERFSAEFPKEGPSILRIQQVVRGDSAAYFCASSPLQADTQYFGPGTRLTVL.

The chain combines TRBV15 with TRBJ2-1; D is unclear. Trimming stripped 3 bases from V and 10 bases from J, with 7 bases between. This CDR3 is built from 11 residues. The germline gives CDR1 LNHNV, CDR2 YYDKDF (reference sequence). In DNA form, the CDR3 reads TGTGCCACCAGCAGGTTCCACGAGCAGTTCTTC. Translation gives CATSRFHEQFF.

This chain links TRBV10-2 with TRBJ1-2; D is possibly TRBD1 (6 bases). This CDR3 has 13 residues. Trimming took 6 bases from V and 2 from J, leaving 10 bases between them. Germline loops: CDR1 WSHSY, CDR2 SAAADI. Written as DNA, the CDR3 is TGCGCCAGCAGCAACGACAGGAACTATGGCTACACCTTC. This encodes CASSNDRNYGYTF.

This clone was counted only a few times. CDR3 in amino acids: CSVSLTGDTEAFF. Written as DNA, the CDR3 is TGCAGCGTTTCCCTAACAGGGGACACTGAAGCTTTCTTT. The chain uses TRBV29-1 and TRBJ1-1; 7 bases align to TRBD1. With 5 bases clipped from V and 3 bases from J, the junction kept 6 bases outside the gene matches. This CDR3 is 13 amino acids long. The germline gives CDR1 SQVTM, CDR2 ANQGSEA.

The chain carries TRBV6-6 and TRBJ2-2; TRBD2 agrees at 8 bases. The germline gives CDR1 MNHNY, CDR2 SVGAGI (reference sequence). V was clipped by 7 bases and J by 4 bases; unmatched bases: 8. The CDR3 contains 15 residues. The CDR3 DNA reads as TGTGCCAGCAATAACGGGAGGGCCAGCACCGGGGAGCTGTTTTTT. Protein product: CASNNGRASTGELFF.